This TCR beta chain was sequenced for a study of cytomegalovirus exposure and HLA in healthy donors. Study-wide results and caveats: A later analysis found that most CMV-associated TCR beta chains appeared HLA-restricted.

V was cut by 1 base and J by 5 bases, with 14 bases left in between. The CDR3 contains 15 residues. The germline V gene encodes CDR1 SGHAT and CDR2 FQNNGV. Turning to this clone: Antigen specificity is unknown.

The PCR made use of 60 Vbeta and 13 Jbeta primers. Repertoires were generated with immunoSEQ multiplex PCR, while TCRdb's copy carries only in-frame clones and drops some. This sample carries about 150,000 clones, roughly 80% of them seen once, and the ten largest clones take roughly 4%. The clonotype originates from a woman aged 40 to 55 in good health and CMV-seropositive. This chain links TRBV11-2 with TRBJ1-1, with D maybe TRBD1 (5 bases). The source material was PBMCs. CDR3 in DNA: TGTGCCAGCAGCTTAGCGGGGAGGGGCAGGACTGAAGCTTTCTTT. Amino acid sequence: CASSLAGRGRTEAFF.